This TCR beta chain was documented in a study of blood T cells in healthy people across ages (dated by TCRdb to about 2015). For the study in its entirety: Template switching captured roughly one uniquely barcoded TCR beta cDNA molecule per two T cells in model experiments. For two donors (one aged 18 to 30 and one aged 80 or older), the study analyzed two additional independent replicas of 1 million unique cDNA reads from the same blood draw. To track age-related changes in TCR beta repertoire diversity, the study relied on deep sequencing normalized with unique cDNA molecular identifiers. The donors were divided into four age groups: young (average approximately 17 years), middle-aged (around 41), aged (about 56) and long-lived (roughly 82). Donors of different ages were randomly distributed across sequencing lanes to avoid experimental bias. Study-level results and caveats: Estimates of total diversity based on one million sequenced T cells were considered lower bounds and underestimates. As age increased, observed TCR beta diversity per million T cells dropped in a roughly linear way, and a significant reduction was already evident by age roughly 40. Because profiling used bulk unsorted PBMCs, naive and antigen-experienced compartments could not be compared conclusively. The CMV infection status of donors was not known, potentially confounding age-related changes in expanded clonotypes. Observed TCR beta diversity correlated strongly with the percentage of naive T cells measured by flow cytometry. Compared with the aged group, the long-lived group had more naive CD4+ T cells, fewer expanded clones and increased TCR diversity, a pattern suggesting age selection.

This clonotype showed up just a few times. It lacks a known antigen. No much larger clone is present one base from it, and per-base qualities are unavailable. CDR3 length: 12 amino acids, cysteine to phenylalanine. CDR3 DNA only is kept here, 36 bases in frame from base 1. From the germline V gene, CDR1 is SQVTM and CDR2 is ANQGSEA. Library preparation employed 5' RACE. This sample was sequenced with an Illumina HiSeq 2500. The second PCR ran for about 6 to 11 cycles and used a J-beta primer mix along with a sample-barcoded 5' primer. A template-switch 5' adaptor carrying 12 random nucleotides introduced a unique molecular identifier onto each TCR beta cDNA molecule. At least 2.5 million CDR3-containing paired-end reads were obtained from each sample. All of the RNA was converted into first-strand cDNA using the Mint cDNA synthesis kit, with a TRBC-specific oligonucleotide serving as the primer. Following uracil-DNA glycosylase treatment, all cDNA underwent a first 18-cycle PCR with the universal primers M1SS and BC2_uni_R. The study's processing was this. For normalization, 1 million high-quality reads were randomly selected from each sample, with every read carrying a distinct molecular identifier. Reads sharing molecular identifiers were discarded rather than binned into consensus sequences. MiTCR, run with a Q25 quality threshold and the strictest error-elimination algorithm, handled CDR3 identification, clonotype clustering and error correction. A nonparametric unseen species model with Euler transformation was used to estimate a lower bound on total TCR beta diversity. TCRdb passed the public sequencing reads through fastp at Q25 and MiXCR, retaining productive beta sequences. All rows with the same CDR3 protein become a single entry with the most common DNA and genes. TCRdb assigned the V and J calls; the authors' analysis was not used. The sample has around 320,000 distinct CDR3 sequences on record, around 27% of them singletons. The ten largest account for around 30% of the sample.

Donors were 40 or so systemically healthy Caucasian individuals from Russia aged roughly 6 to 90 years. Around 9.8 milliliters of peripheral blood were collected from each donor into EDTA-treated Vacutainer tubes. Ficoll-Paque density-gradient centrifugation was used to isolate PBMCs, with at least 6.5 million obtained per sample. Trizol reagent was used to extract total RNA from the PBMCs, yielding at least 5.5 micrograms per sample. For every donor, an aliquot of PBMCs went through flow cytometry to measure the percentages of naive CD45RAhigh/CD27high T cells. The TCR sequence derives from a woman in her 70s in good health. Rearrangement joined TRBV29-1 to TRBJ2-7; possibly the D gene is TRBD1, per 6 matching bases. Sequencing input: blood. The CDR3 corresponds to CAITGNSYEQYF. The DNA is TGCGCCATCACAGGGAACTCCTACGAGCAGTACTTC.